The T cell receptor (beta chain) under discussion was sequenced for a study of CD8 T cells in Susac syndrome. The germline V and J ends were trimmed by 7 bases and 1 base, with 5 bases remaining between them. The CDR3 runs 13 residues. Germline V CDR1 and CDR2: MGHDK, SYGVNS. This clonotype was seen more than once but under ten times. Reverse transcription used about 0.45 to 1 ug RNA and random hexamers. From the immunoSEQ multiplex PCR reads, TCRdb called clonotypes with MiXCR, one entry per CDR3 protein. In the table there are approximately 74,000 distinct CDR3 sequences, about 93% of which are singletons.

This TCR was recovered from a human donor with Susac syndrome. V gene TRBV25-1 combines with J gene TRBJ2-6; no firm D call. Input material: CD4+ T cells from PBMCs. In DNA, the CDR3 is TGTGCCAGCAAAAGTTCTGGGGCCAACGTCCTGACTTTC. Translating it yields CASKSSGANVLTF.